The clone carrying this T cell receptor beta chain appeared a single time. The antigen is undetermined. Losses at the gene ends were 3 bases for V and 5 bases for J; bases not matched to a gene: 2. The CDR3 runs 14 residues. From germline, CDR1 is MDHEN and CDR2 SYDVKM. This table comes from immunoSEQ multiplex PCR, and its TCRdb copy is limited to in-frame clones, with some not included. The table has under 95,000 clones, over 70% seen once; the top ten hold roughly 23%. This sample is part of a study of radiotherapy plus CTLA-4 blockade in lung cancer. Turning to the study itself: Objective responses emerged in 15% to 20% of patients, and roughly 32% attained disease control.

General observations from the study: Among blood TCR repertoires after radiotherapy plus ipilimumab, tumor-derived clones expanded. Increased serum interferon-beta after radiation also reportedly predicted response strongly.

Receiving focal radiation plus CTLA-4 blockade with ipilimumab were patients who had chemo-refractory metastatic non-small-cell lung cancer. The clonotype comes from a human donor with non-small cell lung cancer whose response to radiotherapy plus ipilimumab could not be evaluated. Some clones in this sample may be carry-over from other donors' samples. The chain joins TRBV28 to TRBJ1-2; 11 positions agree with TRBD1. This sample comprised peripheral blood, obtained from a patient treated with radiotherapy plus ipilimumab. CDR3 DNA: TGTGCCAGCAGTTTGGGGACAGGGGGATATGGCTACACCTTC. Its protein is CASSLGTGGYGYTF.